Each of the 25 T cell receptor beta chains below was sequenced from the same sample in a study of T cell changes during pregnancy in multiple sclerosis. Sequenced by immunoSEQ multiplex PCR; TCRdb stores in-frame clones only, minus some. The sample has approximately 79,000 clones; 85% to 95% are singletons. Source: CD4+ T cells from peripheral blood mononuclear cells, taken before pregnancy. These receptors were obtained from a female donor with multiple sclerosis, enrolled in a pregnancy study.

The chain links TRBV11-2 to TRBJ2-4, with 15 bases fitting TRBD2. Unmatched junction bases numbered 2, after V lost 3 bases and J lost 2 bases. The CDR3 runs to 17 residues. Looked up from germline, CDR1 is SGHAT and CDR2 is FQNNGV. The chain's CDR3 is CASSLGLAGGTKNIQYF. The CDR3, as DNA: TGTGCCAGCAGCTTGGGACTAGCGGGGGGAACCAAAAACATTCAGTACTTC.

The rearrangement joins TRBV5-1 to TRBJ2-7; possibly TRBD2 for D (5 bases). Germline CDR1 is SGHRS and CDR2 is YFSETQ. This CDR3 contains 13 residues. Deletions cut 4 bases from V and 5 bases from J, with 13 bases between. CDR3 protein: CASSPRLNHEQYF. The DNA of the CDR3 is TGCGCCAGCAGCCCCAGACTAAACCACGAGCAGTACTTC.

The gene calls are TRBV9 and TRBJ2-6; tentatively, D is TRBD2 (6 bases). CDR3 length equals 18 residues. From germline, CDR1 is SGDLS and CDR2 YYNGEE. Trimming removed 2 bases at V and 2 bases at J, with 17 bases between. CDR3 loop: CASSVGRWGVAGANVLTF. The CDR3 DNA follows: TGTGCCAGCAGCGTTGGGCGGTGGGGGGTGGCTGGGGCCAACGTCCTGACTTTC.

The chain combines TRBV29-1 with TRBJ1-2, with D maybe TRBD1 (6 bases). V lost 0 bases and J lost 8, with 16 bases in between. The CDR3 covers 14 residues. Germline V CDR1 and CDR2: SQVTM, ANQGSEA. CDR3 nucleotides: TGCAGCGTTGAAGATGTTCGGGGCACAGGGGGCTACACCTTC. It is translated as CSVEDVRGTGGYTF.

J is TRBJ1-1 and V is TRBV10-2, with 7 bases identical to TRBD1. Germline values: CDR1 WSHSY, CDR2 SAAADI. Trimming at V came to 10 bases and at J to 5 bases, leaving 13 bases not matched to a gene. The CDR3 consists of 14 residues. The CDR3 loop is CATLNNRGRTEAFF. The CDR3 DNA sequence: TGCGCCACCTTAAACAACAGGGGTAGGACTGAAGCTTTCTTT.

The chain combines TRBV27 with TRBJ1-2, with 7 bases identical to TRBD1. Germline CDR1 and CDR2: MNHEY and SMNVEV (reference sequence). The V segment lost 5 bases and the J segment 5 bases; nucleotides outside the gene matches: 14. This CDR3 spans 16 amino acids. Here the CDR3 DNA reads TGTGCCAGCAGTCCAATACAGGGGTCCCGGGGGTATGGCTACACCTTC. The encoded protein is CASSPIQGSRGYGYTF.

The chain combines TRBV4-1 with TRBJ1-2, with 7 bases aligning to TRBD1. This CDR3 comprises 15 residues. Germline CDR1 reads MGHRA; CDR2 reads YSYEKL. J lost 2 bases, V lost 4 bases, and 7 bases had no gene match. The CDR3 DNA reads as TGCGCCAGCAGCCGGGGACAGCAATTAAACTATGGCTACACCTTC. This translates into CASSRGQQLNYGYTF.

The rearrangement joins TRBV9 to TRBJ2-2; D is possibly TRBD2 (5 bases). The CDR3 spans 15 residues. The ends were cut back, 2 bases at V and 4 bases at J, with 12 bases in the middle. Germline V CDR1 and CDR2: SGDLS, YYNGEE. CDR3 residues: CASSVGIRGTGELFF. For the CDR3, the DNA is TGTGCCAGCAGCGTGGGGATTCGGGGCACCGGGGAGCTGTTTTTT.

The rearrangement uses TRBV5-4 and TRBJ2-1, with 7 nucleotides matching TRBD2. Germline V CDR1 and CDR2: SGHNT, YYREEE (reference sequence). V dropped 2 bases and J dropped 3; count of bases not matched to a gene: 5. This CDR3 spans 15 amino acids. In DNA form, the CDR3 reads TGTGCCAGCAGCTTTCCGACGGGAGGCTACAATGAGCAGTTCTTC. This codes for CASSFPTGGYNEQFF.

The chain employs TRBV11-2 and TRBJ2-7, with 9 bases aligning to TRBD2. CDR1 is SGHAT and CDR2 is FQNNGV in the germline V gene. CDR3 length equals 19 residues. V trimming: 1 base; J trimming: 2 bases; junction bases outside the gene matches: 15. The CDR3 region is CASSLATNYRTSATYEQYF. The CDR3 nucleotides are TGTGCCAGCAGCTTAGCGACAAATTATAGGACTAGCGCTACCTACGAGCAGTACTTC. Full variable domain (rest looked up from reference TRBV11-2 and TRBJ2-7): EAGVAQSPRYKIIEKRQSVAFWCNPISGHATLYWYQQILGQGPKLLIQFQNNGVVDDSQLPKDRFSAERLKGVDSTLKIQPAKLEDSAVYLCASSLATNYRTSATYEQYFGPGTRLTVT.

CDR3 sequence reads: CASSPAPGTGAIYNEQFF. In nucleotides, the CDR3 is TGTGCCAGCAGCCCAGCGCCCGGGACAGGGGCTATCTACAATGAGCAGTTCTTC. The rearrangement uses TRBV7-8 and TRBJ2-1; 10 bases align to TRBD1. The CDR3 totals 18 residues. The ends lost 5 bases at V and 3 bases at J; junction bases unmatched: 13. Germline CDR1 reads SGHVS; CDR2 reads FQNEAQ.

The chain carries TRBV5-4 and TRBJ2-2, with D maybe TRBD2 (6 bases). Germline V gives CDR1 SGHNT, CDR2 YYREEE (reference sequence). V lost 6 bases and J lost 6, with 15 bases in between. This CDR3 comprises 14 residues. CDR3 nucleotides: TGTGCCAGCAATGGCAGGGAGGAACCCGGGGAGCTGTTTTTT. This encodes CASNGREEPGELFF.

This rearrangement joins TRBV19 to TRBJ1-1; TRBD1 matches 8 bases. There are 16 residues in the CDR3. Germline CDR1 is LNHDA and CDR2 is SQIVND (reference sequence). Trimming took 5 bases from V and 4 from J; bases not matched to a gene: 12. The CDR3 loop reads CASSFGQGLAGTEAFF. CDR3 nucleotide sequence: TGTGCCAGTAGTTTTGGACAGGGCCTTGCGGGCACTGAAGCTTTCTTT.

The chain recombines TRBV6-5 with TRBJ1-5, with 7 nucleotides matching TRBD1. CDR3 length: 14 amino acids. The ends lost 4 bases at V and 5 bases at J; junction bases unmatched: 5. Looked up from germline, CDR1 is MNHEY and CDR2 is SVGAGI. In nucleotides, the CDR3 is TGTGCCAGCAGTTTGGACAGGTCGGATCAGCCCCAGCATTTT. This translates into CASSLDRSDQPQHF.

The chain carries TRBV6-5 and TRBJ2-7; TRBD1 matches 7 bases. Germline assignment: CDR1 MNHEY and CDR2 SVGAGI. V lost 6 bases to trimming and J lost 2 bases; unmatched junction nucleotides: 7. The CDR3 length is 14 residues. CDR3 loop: CASSLQGVAYEQYF. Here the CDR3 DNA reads TGTGCCAGCAGCCTCCAGGGGGTTGCCTACGAGCAGTACTTC.

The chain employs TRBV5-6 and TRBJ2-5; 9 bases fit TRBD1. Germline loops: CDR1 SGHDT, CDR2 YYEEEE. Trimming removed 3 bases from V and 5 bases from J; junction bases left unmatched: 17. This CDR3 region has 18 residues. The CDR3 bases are TGTGCCAGCAGCTATTCCCGGGACAGGGATGGGATCGGGGAGACCCAGTACTTC. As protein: CASSYSRDRDGIGETQYF.

The CDR3 is CARGGTSEYF. The CDR3, as DNA: TGTGCCAGAGGGGGCACAAGCGAGTATTTT. The chain couples TRBV2 to TRBJ2-3; 7 bases are a match to TRBD1. Trimming took 9 bases from V and 13 from J; bases not matched to a gene: 7. The germline CDR1 and CDR2 sequences are SNHLY and FYNNEI. CDR3 length: 10 amino acids.

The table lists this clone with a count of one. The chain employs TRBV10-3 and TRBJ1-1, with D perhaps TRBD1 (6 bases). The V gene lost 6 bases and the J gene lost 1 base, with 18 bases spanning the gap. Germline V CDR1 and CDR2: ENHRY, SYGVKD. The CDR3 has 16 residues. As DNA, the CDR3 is TGTGCCATCAGGGCGACCAGATTGGGGGCGAACACTGAAGCTTTCTTT. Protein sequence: CAIRATRLGANTEAFF.

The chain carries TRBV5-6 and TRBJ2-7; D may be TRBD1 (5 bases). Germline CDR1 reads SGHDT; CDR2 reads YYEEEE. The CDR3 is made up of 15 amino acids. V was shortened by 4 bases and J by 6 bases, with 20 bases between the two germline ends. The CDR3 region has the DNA TGTGCCAGCAGCATAGACAGAGAGAATCTAAGCGAGCAGTACTTC. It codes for CASSIDRENLSEQYF. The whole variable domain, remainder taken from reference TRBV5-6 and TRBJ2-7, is DAGVTQSPTHLIKTRGQQVTLRCSPKSGHDTVSWYQQALGQGPQFIFQYYEEEERQRGNFPDRFSGHQFPNYSSELNVNALLLGDSALYLCASSIDRENLSEQYFGPGTRLTVT.

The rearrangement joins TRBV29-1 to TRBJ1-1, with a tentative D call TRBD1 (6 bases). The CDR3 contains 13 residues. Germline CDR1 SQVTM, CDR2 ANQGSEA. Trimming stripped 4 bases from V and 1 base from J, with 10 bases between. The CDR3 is CSVVGAPNTEAFF. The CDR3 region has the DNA TGCAGCGTTGTGGGGGCCCCGAACACTGAAGCTTTCTTT.

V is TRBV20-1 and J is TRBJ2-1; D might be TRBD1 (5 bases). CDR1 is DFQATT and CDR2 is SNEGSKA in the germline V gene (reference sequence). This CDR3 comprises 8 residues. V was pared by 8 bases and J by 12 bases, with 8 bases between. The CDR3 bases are TGCAGTCCCCAGGGGCAGTTCTTC. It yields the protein CSPQGQFF.

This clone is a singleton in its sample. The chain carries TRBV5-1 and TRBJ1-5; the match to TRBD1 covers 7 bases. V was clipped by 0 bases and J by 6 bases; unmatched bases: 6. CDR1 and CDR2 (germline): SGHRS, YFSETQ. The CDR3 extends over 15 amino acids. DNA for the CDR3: TGCGCCAGCAGCTTGGGGGGACAGAACGGTCAGCCCCAGCATTTT. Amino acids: CASSLGGQNGQPQHF.

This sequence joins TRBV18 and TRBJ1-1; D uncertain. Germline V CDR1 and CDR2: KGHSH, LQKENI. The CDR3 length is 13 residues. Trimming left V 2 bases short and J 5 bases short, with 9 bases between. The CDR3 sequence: CASSPGPGTEAFF. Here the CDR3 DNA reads TGTGCCAGCTCACCAGGACCGGGGACTGAAGCTTTCTTT.

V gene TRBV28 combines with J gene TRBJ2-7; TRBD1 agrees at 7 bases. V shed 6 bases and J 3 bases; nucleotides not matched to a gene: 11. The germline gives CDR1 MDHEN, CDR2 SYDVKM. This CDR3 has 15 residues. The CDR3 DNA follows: TGTGCCAGCAGGGAACCGACAGGGACCCTCTACGAGCAGTACTTC. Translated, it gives CASREPTGTLYEQYF.

The CDR3 coding sequence is TGTTCGGGGAGTCCTCTCGGAGTCAATGAGCAGTTCTTC. It is translated as CSGSPLGVNEQFF. V is TRBV30 and J is TRBJ2-1; D is possibly TRBD2 (5 bases). The CDR3 has 13 residues. CDR1 and CDR2 from the germline V gene are GTSNPN and SVGIG (reference sequence).